Presented here are 23 T cell receptor beta chains from one specimen sequenced in a study of Ad26.COV2.S vaccination and SARS-CoV-2 variants. Profiled with immunoSEQ multiplex PCR; TCRdb holds only in-frame clones, not every one. This sample carries over 85,000 clones, about four fifths of them seen once, and the ten largest clones take 15% to 20%. The material was peripheral blood, obtained after recovery from COVID-19. Receptor source: a human donor who had recovered from COVID-19.

CDR3 sequence reads: CASSSLAGNYEQYF. The DNA for the CDR3 is TGTGCCAGCAGCTCCTTAGCGGGGAACTACGAGCAGTACTTC. The rearrangement joins TRBV5-6 to TRBJ2-7; 8 nucleotides line up with TRBD2. The CDR3 covers 14 residues. Trimming took 3 bases from V and 3 from J; bases not matched to a gene: 5. The germline CDR1 and CDR2 sequences are SGHDT and YYEEEE.

The rearrangement uses TRBV5-1 and TRBJ1-1; D ambiguous. This CDR3 contains 15 residues. The V gene lost 0 bases and the J gene lost 1 base, with 10 bases spanning the gap. Germline assignment: CDR1 SGHRS and CDR2 YFSETQ. Here the CDR3 reads CASSLALGSNTEAFF. The CDR3 DNA is TGCGCCAGCAGCTTGGCCTTGGGCTCGAACACTGAAGCTTTCTTT. Supplemented by reference TRBV5-1 and TRBJ1-1, the full variable domain reads KAGVTQTPRYLIKTRGQQVTLSCSPISGHRSVSWYQQTPGQGLQFLFEYFSETQRNKGNFPGRFSGRQFSNSRSEMNVSTLELGDSALYLCASSLALGSNTEAFFGQGTRLTVV.

The chain uses TRBV10-3 and TRBJ2-7; 11 nucleotides match TRBD2. Losses at the gene ends were 10 bases for V and 4 bases for J; bases not matched to a gene: 12. The CDR3 runs 15 residues. Germline CDR1 reads ENHRY; CDR2 reads SYGVKD. The CDR3 DNA reads as TGTGCCACCTTAATAACTAGCGGGAGTCTTTACGAGCAGTACTTC. It codes for CATLITSGSLYEQYF.

The J gene is TRBJ1-1, the V gene TRBV7-9; D not certain. This CDR3 has 14 residues. Germline V gene data show CDR1 as SEHNR and CDR2 as FQNEAQ (reference sequence). V dropped 8 bases and J dropped 0 bases, with 13 bases sitting between them. CDR3 amino acids: CASYRDYMNTEAFF. The CDR3 DNA is TGTGCCAGCTACAGAGACTACATGAACACTGAAGCTTTCTTT.

The V call is TRBV28, the J call TRBJ2-6; TRBD1 aligns across 12 bases. The CDR3 length is 17 residues. The V gene's germline CDR1 is MDHEN and CDR2 SYDVKM. J gave up 3 bases and V 7 bases, and 7 bases lay outside the gene matches. The chain's CDR3 is CASKPGQGAFGANVLTF. Written as DNA, the CDR3 is TGTGCCAGCAAACCGGGACAGGGGGCTTTTGGGGCCAACGTCCTGACTTTC.

This clone showed up just once. The CDR3 sequence: CASLGDRVNTEAFF. CDR3 nucleotide sequence: TGTGCCAGCTTAGGGGACAGGGTGAACACTGAAGCTTTCTTT. The rearrangement joins TRBV11-3 to TRBJ1-1; 9 nucleotides line up with TRBD1. Germline lookup yields CDR1 SGHNT and CDR2 YENEEA. This CDR3 contains 14 residues. V shed 8 bases, J shed 0 bases, and the junction held 4 bases outside the gene matches.

The rearrangement joins TRBV6-5 to TRBJ1-2, with TRBD1 matching over 12 bases. Germline V lookup: CDR1 MNHEY, CDR2 SVGAGI. Trimming at V came to 8 bases and at J to 12 bases, leaving 7 bases not matched to a gene. This CDR3 is 12 amino acids long. CDR3 amino acids: CASPGTGGADTF. The CDR3 DNA is TGTGCCAGCCCCGGGACAGGGGGCGCAGACACCTTC.

This rearrangement joins TRBV28 to TRBJ2-7; perhaps TRBD2 as D (5 bases). V lost 4 bases, J lost 2 bases, and 18 bases lay in between. From germline, CDR1 is MDHEN and CDR2 SYDVKM. The CDR3 is made up of 16 amino acids. CDR3 DNA: TGTGCCAGCAGTTCCCCAACGGTAGCGATCACCTACGAGCAGTACTTC. Its translation: CASSSPTVAITYEQYF.

The rearrangement uses TRBV24-1 and TRBJ2-2; 10 bases align to TRBD1. There are 17 residues in the CDR3. The J segment lost 4 bases and the V segment lost 3 bases, leaving 7 bases of the junction unmatched. Per the germline V gene, CDR1 is KGHDR and CDR2 is SFDVKD. The CDR3 protein is CATSDRQGAIGTGELFF. In nucleotides, the CDR3 is TGTGCCACCAGTGATCGACAGGGGGCAATTGGCACCGGGGAGCTGTTTTTT.

The chain has TRBV7-2 and TRBJ2-7; no definite D call. CDR3 length equals 14 residues. Trimming took off 4 bases at V and 2 bases at J, with 12 bases between the two ends. CDR1 and CDR2 (germline): SGHTA, FQGNSA. DNA for the CDR3: TGTGCCAGCAGCTACAAACACGGCCCCTACGAGCAGTACTTC. Translating it yields CASSYKHGPYEQYF.

The chain joins TRBV15 to TRBJ2-7; 10 bases fit TRBD2. CDR3 length equals 13 residues. CDR1 LNHNV and CDR2 YYDKDF come from the germline V gene (reference sequence). V lost 4 bases, J lost 5 bases, and 2 bases stayed unmatched. CDR3 DNA: TGTGCCACCAGCACTAGCGGGAGAAACGAGCAGTACTTC. Translating gives CATSTSGRNEQYF.

This sequence joins TRBV10-1 and TRBJ2-3; D is perhaps TRBD2 (5 bases). The germline V gene encodes CDR1 WNHNN and CDR2 SYGVQD (reference sequence). This CDR3 is built from 15 residues. The germline V and J ends were trimmed by 2 bases and 2 bases, with 11 bases remaining between them. The CDR3 sequence is CASSERADPTDTQYF. In DNA form, the CDR3 reads TGCGCCAGCAGTGAGAGAGCGGACCCCACAGATACGCAGTATTTT.

This clone was seen a few times. The chain couples TRBV20-1 to TRBJ2-3; D is uncertain. V gave up 5 bases and J gave up 0 bases, with 3 bases separating them. Germline CDR1 reads DFQATT; CDR2 reads SNEGSKA (reference sequence). CDR3 length equals 11 residues. In DNA form, the CDR3 reads TGCAGTGCTGATAGCACAGATACGCAGTATTTT. Its translation: CSADSTDTQYF.

The chain combines TRBV28 with TRBJ1-5, with D hard to call. Germline CDR1 and CDR2: MDHEN and SYDVKM. The V end was cut by 2 bases, the J end by 5 bases, with 10 bases between. The CDR3 is 14 residues long. The CDR3 here is CASSLGGFYQPQHF. The CDR3, as DNA: TGTGCCAGCAGTTTAGGAGGGTTCTATCAGCCCCAGCATTTT.

This chain joins TRBV11-2 and TRBJ1-3; maybe TRBD1 (5 bases). The CDR3 loop spans 14 amino acids. V lost 5 bases and J lost 1, with 9 bases in between. Germline CDR1 reads SGHAT; CDR2 reads FQNNGV. The CDR3 spells CASSDSLSGNTIYF. CDR3 DNA sequence: TGTGCCAGCAGCGACAGCCTATCTGGAAACACCATATATTTT.

This sequence joins TRBV28 and TRBJ2-3; D not certain. The length of the CDR3 is 13 residues. Germline CDR1 is MDHEN and CDR2 is SYDVKM. Trimming pared 6 bases from V and 6 bases from J, leaving 13 bases between. The CDR3 nucleotides read TGTGCCAGCAGCTTGCCTTACTGGGATACGCAGTATTTT. As protein: CASSLPYWDTQYF.

The V gene is TRBV15, the J gene TRBJ2-4; the D is unclear. CDR1 is LNHNV and CDR2 is YYDKDF in the germline V gene (reference sequence). V lost 1 base and J lost 0, with 10 bases in between. The CDR3 loop spans 16 amino acids. For the CDR3, the DNA is TGTGCCACCAGCAGAGGGGATGGTTTAGCCAAAAACATTCAGTACTTC. It is translated as CATSRGDGLAKNIQYF. The full variable domain, with the rest looked up from reference TRBV15 and TRBJ2-4, is DAMVIQNPRYQVTQFGKPVTLSCSQTLNHNVMYWYQQKSSQAPKLLFHYYDKDFNNEADTPDNFQSRRPNTSFCFLDIRSPGLGDTAMYLCATSRGDGLAKNIQYFGAGTRLSVL.

The genes are TRBV28 and TRBJ1-1, with D unresolved. The V gene's germline CDR1 is MDHEN and CDR2 SYDVKM. The ends were cut back, 3 bases at V and 1 base at J, with 6 bases in the middle. The CDR3 totals 13 residues. As DNA, the CDR3 is TGTGCCAGCAGTTTTTCTACGAACACTGAAGCTTTCTTT. Its protein product is CASSFSTNTEAFF.

J is TRBJ2-3 and V is TRBV7-2; TRBD2 is a possible D gene (5 bases). V lost 5 bases to trimming and J lost 6 bases, with 9 bases between them. From germline, CDR1 is SGHTA and CDR2 FQGNSA. The CDR3 spans 12 residues. CDR3 in amino acids: CASSLWEDTQYF. The CDR3 DNA is TGTGCCAGCAGCCTCTGGGAGGATACGCAGTATTTT. Using reference TRBV7-2 and TRBJ2-3 for the parts outside the CDR3, the full variable domain is GAGVSQSPSNKVTEKGKDVELRCDPISGHTALYWYRQSLGQGLEFLIYFQGNSAPDKSGLPSDRFSAERTGGSVSTLTIQRTQQEDSAVYLCASSLWEDTQYFGPGTRLTVL.

The rearrangement joins TRBV9 to TRBJ1-5, with 8 positions matching TRBD1. The CDR3 is 15 residues long. Germline V lookup: CDR1 SGDLS, CDR2 YYNGEE. The V segment lost 2 bases and the J segment 3 bases; nucleotides outside the gene matches: 4. CDR3: CASSVTGQDNQPQHF. In DNA, the CDR3 is TGTGCCAGCAGCGTTACGGGACAGGACAATCAGCCCCAGCATTTT.

The chain links TRBV28 to TRBJ2-3, with D perhaps TRBD1 or TRBD2 (5 bases each). The CDR3 is 15 amino acids. Germline V gives CDR1 MDHEN, CDR2 SYDVKM. V shed 6 bases and J shed 0 bases, with 13 bases lying between them. For the CDR3, the DNA is TGTGCCAGCAGGGACGGGGCATCTAGCACAGATACGCAGTATTTT. It codes for CASRDGASSTDTQYF.

The gene calls are TRBV7-3 and TRBJ2-3; D tentatively fits TRBD1 or TRBD2 (5 bases each). CDR1 is SGHTA and CDR2 is FQGTGA in the germline V gene. The CDR3 has 14 residues. The V end was cut by 5 bases, the J end by 2 bases, with 11 bases between. The chain's CDR3 is CASSRRDPTDTQYF. Written as DNA, the CDR3 is TGTGCCAGCAGCCGACGGGACCCCACAGATACGCAGTATTTT. The entire variable domain, with the rest obtained from reference TRBV7-3 and TRBJ2-3, is as follows: GAGVSQTPSNKVTEKGKYVELRCDPISGHTALYWYRQSLGQGPEFLIYFQGTGAADDSGLPNDRFFAVRPEGSVSTLKIQRTERGDSAVYLCASSRRDPTDTQYFGPGTRLTVL.

This chain connects TRBV6-6 to TRBJ1-6; 9 positions match TRBD1. This CDR3 comprises 15 residues. J lost 6 bases, V lost 6 bases, and 6 bases had no gene match. Germline V gives CDR1 MNHNY, CDR2 SVGAGI (reference sequence). The chain's CDR3 is CASSPKGQGNSPLHF. The CDR3 coding sequence is TGTGCCAGCAGCCCCAAGGGACAGGGTAATTCACCCCTCCACTTT.